The source of this T cell receptor beta chain is a study of identical twins. Trimming shortened V by 6 bases and J by 1 base, and 18 bases separated the two germline ends. Germline V lookup: CDR1 DFQATT, CDR2 SNEGSKA (reference sequence). The CDR3 totals 16 residues. Whole-study findings and limits: Possibly, invariant MAIT and iNKT cells partly confounded zero-insertion analyses.

This clonotype was seen more than once but under ten times. What it recognizes is unknown. MiXCR, applied by TCRdb to the 5' RACE reads, yields one record per CDR3 protein. The sample shows about 520,000 distinct CDR3 sequences, less than 25% of them seen only once. The data also belong to a second study, concerning T cells expressing NK-cell markers. That source reports: Seven sequenced donors out of eight were HCMV-seropositive, one seronegative. It was still unclear whether expanded NKG2C+ T cell clones were HCMV specific.

The rearrangement uses TRBV20-1 and TRBJ2-2, with D perhaps matching TRBD2 (6 bases). The receptor was derived from a woman aged 18-29 years in good health. The sequenced sample was CD4+ T cells sorted from blood. This CDR3 reads CSAPKTTSRNTGELFF. The CDR3 bases are TGCAGTGCCCCTAAAACGACTAGTAGGAACACCGGGGAGCTGTTTTTT.